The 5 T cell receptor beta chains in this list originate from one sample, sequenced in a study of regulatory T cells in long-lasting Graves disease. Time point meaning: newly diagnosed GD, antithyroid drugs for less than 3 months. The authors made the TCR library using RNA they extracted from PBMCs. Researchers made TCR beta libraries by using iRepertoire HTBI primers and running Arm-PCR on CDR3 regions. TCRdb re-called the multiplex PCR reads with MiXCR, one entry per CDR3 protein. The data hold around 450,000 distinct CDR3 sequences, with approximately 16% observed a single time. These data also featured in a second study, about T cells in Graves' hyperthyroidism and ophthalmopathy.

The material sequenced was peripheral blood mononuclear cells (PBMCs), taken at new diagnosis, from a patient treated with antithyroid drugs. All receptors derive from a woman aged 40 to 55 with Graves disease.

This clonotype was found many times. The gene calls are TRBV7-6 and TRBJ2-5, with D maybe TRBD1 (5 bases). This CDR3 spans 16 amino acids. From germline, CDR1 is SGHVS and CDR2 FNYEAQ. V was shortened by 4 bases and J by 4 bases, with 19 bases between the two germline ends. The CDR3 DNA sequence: TGTGCCAGCAGCTACGGACATAACGACGTGTTAGAGACCCAGTACTTC. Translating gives CASSYGHNDVLETQYF.

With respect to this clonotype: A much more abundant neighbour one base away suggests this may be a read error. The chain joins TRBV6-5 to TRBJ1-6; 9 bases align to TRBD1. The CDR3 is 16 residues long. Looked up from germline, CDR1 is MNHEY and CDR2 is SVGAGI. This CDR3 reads CVSSYSGGTGFSPLHF. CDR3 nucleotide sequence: TGTGTCAGCAGTTACTCAGGGGGGACAGGGTTTTCACCCCTCCACTTT.

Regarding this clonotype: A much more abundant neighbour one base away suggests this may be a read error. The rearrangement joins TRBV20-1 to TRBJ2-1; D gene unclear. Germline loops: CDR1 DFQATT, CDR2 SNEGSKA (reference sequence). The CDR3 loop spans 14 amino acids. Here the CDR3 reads CSAGERLHNNEQFF. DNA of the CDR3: TGCAGTGCTGGAGAAAGACTTCACAACAATGAGCAGTTCTTC.

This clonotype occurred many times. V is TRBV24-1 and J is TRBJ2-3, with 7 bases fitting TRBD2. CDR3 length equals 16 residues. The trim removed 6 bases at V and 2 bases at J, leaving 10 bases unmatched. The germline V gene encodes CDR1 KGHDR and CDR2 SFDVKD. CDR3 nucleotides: TGTGCCACCAGTCCGGGACTAACAAGTCCCACAGATACGCAGTATTTT. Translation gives CATSPGLTSPTDTQYF.

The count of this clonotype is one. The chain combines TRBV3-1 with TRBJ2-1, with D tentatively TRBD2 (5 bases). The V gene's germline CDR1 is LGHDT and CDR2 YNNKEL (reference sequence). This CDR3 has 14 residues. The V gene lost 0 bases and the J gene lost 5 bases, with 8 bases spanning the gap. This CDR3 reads CASSQDLADNEQFF. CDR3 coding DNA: TGTGCCAGCAGCCAAGATCTAGCAGACAATGAGCAGTTCTTC.